This TCR beta chain was identified during a study of blood T cell repertoires in COVID-19. Study as a whole: Samples taken during acute and convalescent COVID-19 were collected in the United States, Italy and Spain. T cells, B-cell-depleted T cells, or PBMCs provided the cDNA or gDNA that served as material.

In the original analysis: Reference gene primer amplification yielded estimated nucleated cell counts. Method: immunoSEQ multiplex PCR; TCRdb's copy keeps in-frame clones and lacks some. V and J calls and clone size are as listed in that table; D and trimming were resolved from the DNA. The data show approximately 160,000 clones, with over 90% seen just once and 0.5% to 0.55% held by the top ten. CDR3 size: 15 residues. Per germline, CDR1 SGHTA and CDR2 FQGNSA. V was trimmed by 1 base and J by 4 bases, leaving 8 bases between them. The sequence was collected from a man aged 50 or older with acute or convalescent COVID-19. The material sequenced was peripheral blood. The chain links TRBV7-2 to TRBJ2-6, with D perhaps matching TRBD1 (6 bases). The CDR3 spells CASSLVGGGANVLTF. Written as DNA, the CDR3 is TGTGCCAGCAGCTTAGTTGGGGGCGGGGCCAACGTCCTGACTTTC.